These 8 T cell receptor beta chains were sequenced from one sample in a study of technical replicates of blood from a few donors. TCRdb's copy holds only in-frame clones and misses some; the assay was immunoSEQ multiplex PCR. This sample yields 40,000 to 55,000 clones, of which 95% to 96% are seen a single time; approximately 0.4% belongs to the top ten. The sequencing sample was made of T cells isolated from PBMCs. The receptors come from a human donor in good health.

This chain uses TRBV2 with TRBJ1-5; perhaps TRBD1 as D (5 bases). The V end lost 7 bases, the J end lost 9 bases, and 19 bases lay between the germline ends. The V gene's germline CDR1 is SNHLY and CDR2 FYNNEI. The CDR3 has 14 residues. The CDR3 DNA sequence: TGTGCCAGCAAGCCGGGACTGGTTGGTGGGCCCCAGCATTTT. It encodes CASKPGLVGGPQHF.

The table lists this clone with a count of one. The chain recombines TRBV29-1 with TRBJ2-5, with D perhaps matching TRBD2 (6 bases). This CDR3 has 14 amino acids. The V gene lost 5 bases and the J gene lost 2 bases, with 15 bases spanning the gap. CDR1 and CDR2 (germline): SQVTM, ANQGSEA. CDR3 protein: CSVTEGGGQETQYF. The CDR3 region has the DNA TGCAGCGTTACGGAGGGAGGTGGGCAAGAGACCCAGTACTTC.

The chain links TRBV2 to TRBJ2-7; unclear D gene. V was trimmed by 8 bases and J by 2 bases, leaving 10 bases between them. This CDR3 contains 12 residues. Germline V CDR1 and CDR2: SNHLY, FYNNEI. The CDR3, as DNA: TGTGCCAGCCATACAGAAGCCTACGAGCAGTACTTC. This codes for CASHTEAYEQYF.

CDR3 DNA sequence: TGTGCCTGGAGCAAATCCTACGAGCAGTACTTC. Protein: CAWSKSYEQYF. This rearrangement joins TRBV30 to TRBJ2-7; the D is unclear. Germline values: CDR1 GTSNPN, CDR2 SVGIG (reference sequence). V shed 3 bases and J shed 1 base, with 4 bases lying between them. The CDR3 is made up of 11 amino acids. The whole variable domain, filled in from reference TRBV30 and TRBJ2-7, reads SQTIHQWPATLVQPVGSPLSLECTVEGTSNPNLYWYRQAAGRGLQLLFYSVGIGQISSEVPQNLSASRPQDRQFILSSKKLLLSDSGFYLCAWSKSYEQYFGPGTRLTVT.

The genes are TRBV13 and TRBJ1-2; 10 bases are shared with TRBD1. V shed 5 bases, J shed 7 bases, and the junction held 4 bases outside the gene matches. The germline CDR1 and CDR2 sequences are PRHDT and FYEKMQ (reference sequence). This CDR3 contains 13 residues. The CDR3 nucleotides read TGTGCCAGCAGCCCGGGACAGGGGTTTGGCTACACCTTC. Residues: CASSPGQGFGYTF.

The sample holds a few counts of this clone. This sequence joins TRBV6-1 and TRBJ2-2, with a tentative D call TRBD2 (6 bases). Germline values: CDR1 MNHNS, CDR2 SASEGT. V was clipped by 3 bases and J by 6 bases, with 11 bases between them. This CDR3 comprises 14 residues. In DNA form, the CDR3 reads TGTGCCAGCAGTGATAGAGGGGAGGCCGGGGAGCTGTTTTTT. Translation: CASSDRGEAGELFF.

The CDR3 bases are TGTGCCAGCAGCTTACTACAGGGGGCGCTTTGGTATGGCTACACCTTC. Its translation: CASSLLQGALWYGYTF. The chain couples TRBV11-2 to TRBJ1-2; 9 nucleotides align to TRBD1. Germline lookup yields CDR1 SGHAT and CDR2 FQNNGV. CDR3 length: 16 residues. The junction had 9 bases not matched to a gene; V was cut back by 2 bases and J by 5 bases.

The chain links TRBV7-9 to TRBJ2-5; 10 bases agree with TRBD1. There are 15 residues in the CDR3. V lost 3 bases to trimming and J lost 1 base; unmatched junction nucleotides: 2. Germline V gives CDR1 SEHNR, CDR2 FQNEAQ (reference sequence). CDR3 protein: CASSFRTGGQETQYF. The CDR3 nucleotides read TGTGCCAGCAGCTTCCGGACAGGGGGCCAAGAGACCCAGTACTTC.